The clone carrying this TCR beta chain came up a few times. This sample stems from a study of T-cell reconstitution after alpha-beta-depleted transplantation in children. A TCRbeta library incorporating unique molecular identifiers was prepared. TCRdb itself ran the PCR reads through MiXCR, one entry per CDR3 protein. The sample has some 200,000 distinct CDR3 sequences; approximately 9.8% are singletons. Germline V gene sequence: CDR1 LGHDT, CDR2 YNNKEL (reference sequence). CDR3 size: 13 residues. The V end was cut by 0 bases, the J end by 7 bases, with 7 bases between. This sample comprised PBMCs from the stem cell graft donor, obtained from the stem cell graft. This clonotype was obtained from a human donor who donated a stem cell graft to a child with SCID. V gene TRBV3-1 combines with J gene TRBJ2-1; D unresolved. The CDR3 loop reads CASSQDRINEQFF. The CDR3 region has the DNA TGTGCCAGCAGCCAAGACAGGATAAATGAGCAGTTCTTC.